This T cell receptor (beta chain) came from a study of TIL therapy for anti-PD-1-resistant metastatic lung cancer. The immunoSEQ assay was v3. The assay was immunoSEQ multiplex PCR, and TCRdb's table has in-frame clones only and misses some. Of tens of thousands of clones in the sample, over 70% were seen once. As to time point: pre-treatment sample, taken before nivolumab and TIL therapy. Patients were adults with stage 4 NSCLC. The CDR3 covers 15 residues. V was trimmed by 3 bases and J by 3 bases, leaving 14 bases between them. The germline gives CDR1 SEHNR, CDR2 FQNEAQ (reference sequence). The table lists this clone with a few counts.

Sequenced here: blood, sampled at baseline. This chain uses TRBV7-9 with TRBJ1-2; weak D call: TRBD1 (5 bases). The sequence was collected from a person aged 25-80 years with non-small cell lung cancer. The CDR3 region is CASSLNAGAHYGYTF. The CDR3 nucleotides are TGTGCCAGCAGCTTGAATGCCGGGGCCCACTATGGCTACACCTTC.